This TCR beta chain was identified in a study of blood T cell repertoires in COVID-19. Background on the study: Acute-phase and convalescent COVID-19 samples originated in the United States, Italy and Spain.

A Seattle source enrolled patients during active infection and followed them longitudinally. Only in-frame clones appear in the TCRdb table, and some are missing; sequencing was by immunoSEQ multiplex PCR. The profile shows about 240,000 clones, roughly 80% of them singletons. Trimming shortened V by 1 base and J by 5 bases, and 11 bases separated the two germline ends. The CDR3 is 14 residues long. Germline CDR1 and CDR2: SGHAT and FQNNGV. The sequenced sample was peripheral blood. This receptor was obtained from an elderly woman with COVID-19, enrolled during active disease. The J gene is TRBJ2-5, the V gene TRBV11-2; a weak D match, TRBD2 (6 bases). The DNA for the CDR3 is TGTGCCAGCAGCTTAGTTGGGGGGTCGGAGACCCAGTACTTC. Its protein product is CASSLVGGSETQYF. Full variable domain (missing parts from reference TRBV11-2 and TRBJ2-5): EAGVAQSPRYKIIEKRQSVAFWCNPISGHATLYWYQQILGQGPKLLIQFQNNGVVDDSQLPKDRFSAERLKGVDSTLKIQPAKLEDSAVYLCASSLVGGSETQYFGPGTRLLVL.